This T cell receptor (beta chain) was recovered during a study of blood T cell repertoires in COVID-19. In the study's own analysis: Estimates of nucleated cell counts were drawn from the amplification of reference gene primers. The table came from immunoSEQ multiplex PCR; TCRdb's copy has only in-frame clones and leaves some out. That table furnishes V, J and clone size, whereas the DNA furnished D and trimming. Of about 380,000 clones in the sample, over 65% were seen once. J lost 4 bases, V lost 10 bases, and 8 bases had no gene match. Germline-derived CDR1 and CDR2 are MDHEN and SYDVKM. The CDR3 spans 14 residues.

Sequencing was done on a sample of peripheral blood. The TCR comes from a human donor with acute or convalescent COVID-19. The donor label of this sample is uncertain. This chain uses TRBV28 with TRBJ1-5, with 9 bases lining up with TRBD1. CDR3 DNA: TGTGCCACCTACCGACAGGGGGGAAATCAGCCCCAGCATTTT. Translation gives CATYRQGGNQPQHF.